Listed here are 25 T cell receptor beta chains from one sample, sequenced in a study of naive and memory T cell subsets. Study findings and constraints: Possibly reflecting memory cells re-expressing CD45RA, a few larger clonotypes occurred in naive repertoires, especially CD8.

These receptors have no known antigen. An equimolar mix of two oligonucleotides served as the beta constant-region primer for TRBC1 and TRBC2. Nested alpha and beta constant-region primers with the SP2 primer drove four PCR rounds on ligated cDNA. TCRdb re-derived calls from the UMI-ligation and nested PCR reads in MiXCR, one entry per CDR3 protein. This table holds approximately 140,000 distinct CDR3 sequences, approximately 22% found once. The sample comprised naive CD4+ T cells from blood. These receptors all come from a human donor in good health.

The chain recombines TRBV5-1 with TRBJ2-4, with a tentative D call TRBD1 (5 bases). Trimming took off 1 base at V and 6 bases at J, with 14 bases between the two ends. CDR1 is SGHRS, CDR2 YFSETQ, per germline. The CDR3 runs to 15 residues. CDR3 bases: TGCGCCAGCAGCTTGAGTTCGACAGCGCTAAACATTCAGTACTTC. Its translation is CASSLSSTALNIQYF.

The sample holds a few counts of this clonotype. The chain recombines TRBV19 with TRBJ2-6; no definite D call. Germline loops: CDR1 LNHDA, CDR2 SQIVND (reference sequence). This CDR3 region has 13 residues. The germline V and J ends were trimmed by 4 bases and 2 bases, with 3 bases remaining between them. The CDR3 loop reads CASSKAGANVLTF. The CDR3 DNA sequence: TGTGCCAGTAGTAAGGCTGGGGCCAACGTCCTGACTTTC.

There are a few counts of this clonotype. The CDR3 here is CSARDRGQGGNEQYF. For the CDR3, the DNA is TGCAGTGCTAGAGATCGGGGACAAGGTGGGAACGAGCAGTACTTC. This chain links TRBV20-1 with TRBJ2-7; D may be TRBD1 (6 bases). The CDR3 spans 15 residues. V dropped 0 bases and J dropped 5 bases, with 17 bases sitting between them. Germline CDR1 DFQATT, CDR2 SNEGSKA (reference sequence).

CDR3 in DNA: TGCGCCAGCAGTTTTATGTCTTCAGGGGTCCTGAACACTGAAGCTTTCTTT. Its translation is CASSFMSSGVLNTEAFF. This chain uses TRBV5-1 with TRBJ1-1; D might be TRBD1 (6 bases). Germline CDR1 is SGHRS and CDR2 is YFSETQ. The CDR3 spans 17 residues. Trimming took 5 bases from V and 0 from J, leaving 20 bases between them.

This clonotype was counted only a few times. The chain employs TRBV29-1 and TRBJ1-4; D remains unclear. Germline CDR1 reads SQVTM; CDR2 reads ANQGSEA. The ends were cut back, 1 base at V and 5 bases at J, with 5 bases in the middle. The length of the CDR3 is 12 residues. The CDR3 DNA is TGCAGCGTTGAAGGTCAGAATGAAAAACTGTTTTTT. Amino acids: CSVEGQNEKLFF.

The count of this clonotype is one. This chain joins TRBV6-2 or TRBV6-3 and TRBJ2-1; D perhaps matches TRBD2 (5 bases). V lost 2 bases and J 7 bases, leaving 12 bases between the germline ends. Germline-derived CDR1 and CDR2 are MNHEY and SVGEGT. The CDR3 spans 14 residues. Written as DNA, the CDR3 is TGTGCCAGCAGTTACGCCGTCCCGGGGAATGAGCAGTTCTTC. This gives the protein CASSYAVPGNEQFF.

The rearrangement joins TRBV12-3 or TRBV12-4 to TRBJ2-7; D is possibly TRBD2 (6 bases). The CDR3 runs 16 residues. V shed 5 bases and J shed 1 base, with 18 bases lying between them. CDR3 nucleotide sequence: TGTGCCAGCAGTCCCTTCGGGGGACTCACGTCCTACGAGCAGTACTTC. It encodes CASSPFGGLTSYEQYF.

In DNA form, the CDR3 reads TGTGCCAGCAGCGGAATACAGGGGGTCCACGAGCAGTACTTC. Its protein product is CASSGIQGVHEQYF. The gene calls are TRBV5-6 and TRBJ2-7; 8 bases are shared with TRBD1. Germline CDR1 reads SGHDT; CDR2 reads YYEEEE. The CDR3 is 14 residues long. Germline trimming cut 4 bases from V and 5 bases from J; bases unmatched to any gene: 8. Variable domain in full (rest from reference TRBV5-6 and TRBJ2-7): DAGVTQSPTHLIKTRGQQVTLRCSPKSGHDTVSWYQQALGQGPQFIFQYYEEEERQRGNFPDRFSGHQFPNYSSELNVNALLLGDSALYLCASSGIQGVHEQYFGPGTRLTVT.

This clonotype has a count of ten or more. The chain uses TRBV25-1 and TRBJ2-7; D remains ambiguous. Germline-derived CDR1 and CDR2 are MGHDK and SYGVNS. The CDR3 has 12 amino acids. V lost 1 base to trimming and J lost 1 base, with 2 bases between them. In nucleotides, the CDR3 is TGTGCCAGCAGTGAATCTTCCTACGAGCAGTACTTC. Translation gives CASSESSYEQYF.

The rearrangement joins TRBV5-1 to TRBJ2-3; D possibly matches TRBD1 or TRBD2 (5 bases each). The germline V gene encodes CDR1 SGHRS and CDR2 YFSETQ. Trimming shortened V by 4 bases and J by 0 bases, and 12 bases separated the two germline ends. CDR3 size: 15 residues. The CDR3 nucleotides are TGCGCCAGCAGCGGGGGATCCGATAGCACAGATACGCAGTATTTT. Protein product: CASSGGSDSTDTQYF.

The table lists this clonotype with a few counts. The chain joins TRBV6-2 or TRBV6-3 to TRBJ2-1; TRBD2 agrees at 11 bases. Unmatched junction bases numbered 10, after V lost 6 bases and J lost 9 bases. The CDR3 runs to 15 residues. Germline CDR1 and CDR2: MNHEY and SVGEGT. The CDR3 nucleotides are TGTGCCAGCAGGCGCTCTAGCGGGAGGTGGGGTGAGCAGTTCTTC. It translates to CASRRSSGRWGEQFF.

This clonotype was recorded many times. The chain joins TRBV12-3 or TRBV12-4 to TRBJ2-1, with no clear D. The CDR3 contains 12 residues. V was pared by 6 bases and J by 7 bases, with 10 bases between. The CDR3 DNA is TGTGCCAGCAGGCCCCTGGGGAATGAGCAGTTCTTC. Encoded protein: CASRPLGNEQFF.

The table lists this clonotype with a few counts. V is TRBV6-2 or TRBV6-3 and J is TRBJ1-5; no firm D call. CDR3 length equals 14 residues. The V end lost 5 bases, the J end lost 7 bases, and 15 bases lay between the germline ends. Germline V lookup: CDR1 MNHEY, CDR2 SVGEGT. DNA of the CDR3: TGTGCCAGCAGTAACGGTGGCAGTGGACAGCCCCAGCATTTT. Its translation is CASSNGGSGQPQHF.

This clonotype was counted at least ten times. The chain is built from TRBV29-1 and TRBJ2-3; D perhaps matches TRBD1 (6 bases). Germline CDR1 reads SQVTM; CDR2 reads ANQGSEA. The CDR3 runs 13 residues. V gave up 5 bases and J gave up 2 bases, with 11 bases separating them. For the CDR3, the DNA is TGCAGCGTTAAGGGACAACTCACAGATACGCAGTATTTT. Amino acid sequence: CSVKGQLTDTQYF.

The V gene is TRBV29-1, the J gene TRBJ2-2, with 9 bases aligning to TRBD1. V shed 6 bases, J shed 2 bases, and the junction held 7 bases outside the gene matches. The CDR3 spans 15 residues. Germline CDR1 reads SQVTM; CDR2 reads ANQGSEA. CDR3 loop: CSVQNTGGNTGELFF. In DNA form, the CDR3 reads TGCAGCGTCCAGAACACAGGGGGCAACACCGGGGAGCTGTTTTTT.

This clonotype has a handful of counts. The chain combines TRBV6-6 with TRBJ2-2; either TRBD1 or TRBD2 may fit D (5 bases each). V was trimmed by 6 bases and J by 6 bases, leaving 11 bases between them. In germline, CDR1 is MNHNY, CDR2 SVGAGI (reference sequence). This CDR3 contains 13 residues. CDR3 DNA: TGTGCCAGCAGGAGCAGGGAGTCCGGGGAGCTGTTTTTT. Its translation is CASRSRESGELFF.

The rearrangement uses TRBV2 and TRBJ2-7, with 9 bases fitting TRBD1. The V and J ends lost 1 base and 5 bases, in that order; junction bases with no gene match: 6. The length of the CDR3 is 15 residues. CDR1 and CDR2 (germline): SNHLY, FYNNEI. The CDR3 region has the DNA TGTGCCAGCAGTGAAGGAGGACAGGGGTCCGACGAGCAGTACTTC. It translates to CASSEGGQGSDEQYF.

This clonotype was found a few times. The chain employs TRBV20-1 and TRBJ2-1, with D perhaps given as TRBD1 or TRBD2 (6 bases each). V gave up 3 bases and J gave up 4 bases, with 10 bases separating them. CDR3 length: 13 amino acids. Germline V lookup: CDR1 DFQATT, CDR2 SNEGSKA (reference sequence). In DNA form, the CDR3 reads TGCAGTGCTAGGGGGGCGGGGTACAATGAGCAGTTCTTC. This encodes CSARGAGYNEQFF.

This clonotype turned up a few times. This chain links TRBV5-6 with TRBJ2-6, with D possibly TRBD2 on 7 matching bases. CDR3 size: 16 residues. V lost 0 bases and J 4 bases, leaving 11 bases between the germline ends. Germline V gene lookup returns CDR1 SGHDT and CDR2 YYEEEE. CDR3 sequence (DNA): TGTGCCAGCAGCTTGGTGGCGGGGGCCGGGGCCAACGTCCTGACTTTC. Translation: CASSLVAGAGANVLTF.

The rearrangement uses TRBV12-5 and TRBJ2-1; 11 bases fit TRBD2. The CDR3 totals 15 residues. V lost 6 bases, J lost 8 bases, and 9 bases stayed unmatched. The germline gives CDR1 LGHNT, CDR2 FRNRAP. CDR3 DNA: TGTGCTAGTGGGCCCCCGGGACTAGCGGACTATGAGCAGTTCTTC. Its protein product is CASGPPGLADYEQFF.

The genes are TRBV28 and TRBJ1-1; tentatively, D is TRBD1 (5 bases). Trimming cost V 7 bases and J 5 bases, with 20 bases left between them. Germline V CDR1 and CDR2: MDHEN, SYDVKM. There are 15 residues in the CDR3. The CDR3 is CASTAGGATGTEAFF. Here the CDR3 DNA reads TGTGCCAGCACCGCTGGGGGAGCTACGGGAACTGAAGCTTTCTTT.

Turning to this clonotype: The junction shows a germline mismatch at one end, possibly a read error. The genes are TRBV7-6 and TRBJ1-6, with a weak D call TRBD1 (6 bases). Germline V gives CDR1 SGHVS, CDR2 FNYEAQ. The CDR3 totals 15 residues. The CDR3 loop is CASSLAPDSHSPFHF. CDR3 DNA sequence: TGTGCCAGCAGCTTAGCGCCGGACAGTCATTCACCCTTCCACTTT.

This clonotype was seen a few times. The chain employs TRBV14 and TRBJ2-1; D possibly corresponds to TRBD1 (5 bases). The ends were cut back, 6 bases at V and 2 bases at J, with 11 bases in the middle. Germline CDR1 is SGHDN and CDR2 is FVKESK. The CDR3 covers 14 residues. The CDR3, as DNA: TGTGCCAGCAGGGATGACAGCCCCTACAATGAGCAGTTCTTC. As protein: CASRDDSPYNEQFF.

In regard to this clonotype: This CDR3 fails to terminate in the conserved phenylalanine or tryptophan, so it likely reflects a read error. The chain carries TRBV28 and TRBJ2-1, with 9 bases matching TRBD1. CDR1 and CDR2 from the germline V gene are MDHEN and SYDVKM. The CDR3 contains 16 residues. V gave up 5 bases and J gave up 7 bases; unmatched junction bases: 12. The CDR3 region is CASSHRLGQGRNEQFS. DNA of the CDR3: TGTGCCAGCAGTCATCGACTAGGACAGGGGAGAAATGAGCAGTTCTCC.

V is TRBV29-1 and J is TRBJ1-1; D uncertain. Germline V gives CDR1 SQVTM, CDR2 ANQGSEA. The V end lost 6 bases, the J end lost 11 bases, and 13 bases lay between the germline ends. The CDR3 totals 10 residues. The CDR3 region has the DNA TGCAGCGTGATCGGGCCGGGGGCTTTCTTT. Amino acid sequence: CSVIGPGAFF.